The 19 T cell receptor beta chains given below trace back to one sample, sequenced in a study of blood T cell repertoires in COVID-19. Libraries were prepared by immunoSEQ multiplex PCR; TCRdb keeps only in-frame clonotypes and omits some of them. The data hold 250,000 to 300,000 clones, with roughly 90% observed a single time. What was sequenced was PBMCs or T cells enriched from blood (not recorded which). The receptors originated from a woman aged 55-70 years who had recovered from COVID-19.

V usage is TRBV7-9 and J usage is TRBJ2-7; 10 positions agree with TRBD2. Trimming at V came to 2 bases and at J to 5 bases, leaving 0 bases not matched to a gene. The CDR3 covers 13 residues. Germline V lookup: CDR1 SEHNR, CDR2 FQNEAQ (reference sequence). The CDR3 nucleotides read TGTGCCAGCAGCTTACTAGCGGGAGACGAGCAGTACTTC. It encodes CASSLLAGDEQYF. The full variable domain, in which reference TRBV7-9 and TRBJ2-7 provide the parts outside the CDR3, is DTGVSQNPRHKITKRGQNVTFRCDPISEHNRLYWYRQTLGQGPEFLTYFQNEAQLEKSRLLSDRFSAERPKGSFSTLEIQRTEQGDSAMYLCASSLLAGDEQYFGPGTRLTVT.

V usage is TRBV28 and J usage is TRBJ2-7; 7 nucleotides agree with TRBD1. V trimming: 2 bases; J trimming: 2 bases; junction bases outside the gene matches: 9. Germline CDR1 is MDHEN and CDR2 is SYDVKM. This CDR3 region has 16 residues. The chain's CDR3 is CASSLHPRQGAYEQYF. The CDR3 nucleotides are TGTGCCAGCAGTTTACATCCCCGACAGGGAGCCTACGAGCAGTACTTC.

The V call is TRBV29-1, the J call TRBJ1-3; D is undetermined. Deletions cut 5 bases from V and 0 bases from J, with 11 bases between. The CDR3 has 14 amino acids. Germline V gene lookup returns CDR1 SQVTM and CDR2 ANQGSEA. CDR3 in amino acids: CSVRSGISGNTIYF. The CDR3 DNA reads as TGCAGCGTTCGCTCGGGGATCTCTGGAAACACCATATATTTT.

This chain uses TRBV19 with TRBJ2-3; no clear D gene. CDR1 and CDR2 (germline): LNHDA, SQIVND (reference sequence). The V end was cut by 2 bases, the J end by 1 base, with 7 bases between. This CDR3 is built from 14 residues. The CDR3 coding sequence is TGTGCCAGTAGTATACTGTCTGGCACAGATACGCAGTATTTT. This sequence encodes CASSILSGTDTQYF.

The J gene is TRBJ1-3, the V gene TRBV19, with D possibly being TRBD1 (5 bases). Deletions cut 11 bases from V and 3 bases from J, with 17 bases between. The V gene's germline CDR1 is LNHDA and CDR2 SQIVND (reference sequence). The CDR3 is 14 residues long. In DNA form, the CDR3 reads TGTGCCTACGCGCGGGGCGCGCGTGGAAACACCATATATTTT. Amino acid sequence: CAYARGARGNTIYF.

The rearrangement links TRBV27 to TRBJ2-2; no reliable D call. Trimming cost V 2 bases and J 2 bases, with 15 bases left between them. CDR1 is MNHEY and CDR2 is SMNVEV in the germline V gene (reference sequence). The CDR3 spans 17 residues. The CDR3 nucleotides read TGTGCCAGCAGTTTACTTAGAGGCAGATATAACACCGGGGAGCTGTTTTTT. It codes for CASSLLRGRYNTGELFF.

The V call is TRBV9, the J call TRBJ2-2; D may be TRBD1 (6 bases). The length of the CDR3 is 13 residues. Deletions cut 5 bases from V and 5 bases from J, with 10 bases between. The germline V gene has CDR1 SGDLS and CDR2 YYNGEE. The CDR3 sequence is CASSPRGTGELFF. CDR3 coding DNA: TGTGCCAGCAGTCCAAGGGGGACCGGGGAGCTGTTTTTT.

The gene calls are TRBV11-2 and TRBJ2-7; the match to TRBD2 covers 10 bases. This CDR3 contains 14 residues. J lost 9 bases, V lost 5 bases, and 10 bases had no gene match. CDR1 is SGHAT and CDR2 is FQNNGV in the germline V gene. The CDR3 DNA reads as TGTGCCAGCAGCAAGGGGGTAGCGGGAGGTGTGCAGTACTTC. It codes for CASSKGVAGGVQYF. Full variable domain (missing parts from reference TRBV11-2 and TRBJ2-7): EAGVAQSPRYKIIEKRQSVAFWCNPISGHATLYWYQQILGQGPKLLIQFQNNGVVDDSQLPKDRFSAERLKGVDSTLKIQPAKLEDSAVYLCASSKGVAGGVQYFGPGTRLTVT.

V is TRBV4-1 and J is TRBJ2-6; TRBD1 agrees at 8 bases. The V and J ends lost 3 bases and 3 bases, in that order; junction bases with no gene match: 4. Germline CDR1 and CDR2: MGHRA and YSYEKL. The CDR3 is 16 amino acids. The CDR3 is CASSQGQVVGANVLTF. Written as DNA, the CDR3 is TGCGCCAGCAGCCAGGGACAGGTGGTTGGGGCCAACGTCCTGACTTTC.

This chain links TRBV11-2 with TRBJ2-7, with D hard to call. Germline CDR1 reads SGHAT; CDR2 reads FQNNGV. There are 14 residues in the CDR3. V was trimmed by 5 bases and J by 3 bases, leaving 14 bases between them. CDR3 sequence reads: CASSPPSLLYEQYF. CDR3 bases: TGTGCCAGCAGCCCCCCAAGCCTCCTCTACGAGCAGTACTTC.

The V call is TRBV18, the J call TRBJ2-7; 14 bases fit TRBD2. The CDR3 totals 18 residues. J gave up 9 bases and V 6 bases, and 19 bases lay outside the gene matches. The germline CDR1 and CDR2 sequences are KGHSH and LQKENI. The CDR3 here is CASSPDADPGLAGEGQYF. The CDR3 bases are TGTGCCAGCTCCCCAGACGCAGACCCGGGACTAGCGGGAGAGGGGCAGTACTTC.

The chain couples TRBV7-3 to TRBJ2-5, with TRBD2 matching over 12 bases. CDR1 and CDR2 (germline): SGHTA, FQGTGA. The J segment lost 4 bases and the V segment lost 5 bases, leaving 2 bases of the junction unmatched. The CDR3 consists of 14 residues. For the CDR3, the DNA is TGTGCCAGCAGCAGGGGACTAGCGGGAGAGACCCAGTACTTC. Translating gives CASSRGLAGETQYF.

The chain couples TRBV7-3 to TRBJ2-3; tentatively, D is TRBD1 (6 bases). The CDR3 sequence is 14 residues long. From germline, CDR1 is SGHTA and CDR2 FQGTGA. Trimming shortened V by 1 base and J by 5 bases, and 10 bases separated the two germline ends. The CDR3 is CASSLMGTQDTQYF. Here the CDR3 DNA reads TGTGCCAGCAGCTTAATGGGGACACAAGATACGCAGTATTTT.

V is TRBV5-4 and J is TRBJ2-1, with 16 positions matching TRBD2. The CDR3 runs 17 residues. Germline V CDR1 and CDR2: SGHNT, YYREEE (reference sequence). Trimming took 4 bases from V and 7 from J; bases not matched to a gene: 8. DNA for the CDR3: TGTGCCAGCAGCCCGGGACTAGCGGGGGGGCGTTGGAATGAGCAGTTCTTC. It translates to CASSPGLAGGRWNEQFF. Full variable domain (rest looked up from reference TRBV5-4 and TRBJ2-1): ETGVTQSPTHLIKTRGQQVTLRCSSQSGHNTVSWYQQALGQGPQFIFQYYREEENGRGNFPPRFSGLQFPNYSSELNVNALELDDSALYLCASSPGLAGGRWNEQFFGPGTRLTVL.

The chain has TRBV3-1 (or the pseudogene TRBV3-2) and TRBJ2-2, with 9 bases matching TRBD1. The junction had 1 base not matched to a gene; V was cut back by 3 bases and J by 5 bases. The CDR3 contains 14 residues. In germline, CDR1 is LGHDT, CDR2 YNNKEL (reference sequence). The CDR3 sequence is CASSQGTGTGELFF. CDR3 nucleotides: TGTGCCAGCAGCCAGGGGACAGGGACCGGGGAGCTGTTTTTT.

The chain uses TRBV5-1 and TRBJ2-3, with TRBD2 matching 7 bases. The J segment lost 2 bases and the V segment lost 7 bases, leaving 4 bases of the junction unmatched. CDR1 is SGHRS and CDR2 is YFSETQ in the germline V gene. This CDR3 contains 13 residues. CDR3 protein: CASGGLPTDTQYF. CDR3 bases: TGCGCCAGCGGGGGACTACCCACAGATACGCAGTATTTT.

The chain recombines TRBV28 with TRBJ2-1, with 8 bases that match TRBD2. V lost 5 bases and J lost 7; bases outside the gene matches: 10. The CDR3 has 15 residues. The germline CDR1 and CDR2 sequences are MDHEN and SYDVKM. CDR3 amino acids: CASSQLAAQGNEQFF. CDR3 bases: TGTGCCAGCAGTCAACTAGCGGCGCAGGGGAATGAGCAGTTCTTC.

This clone was counted a single time. CDR3 loop: CASRIGGNNSPLHF. The CDR3 nucleotides read TGTGCCAGCAGAATAGGGGGAAATAATTCACCCCTCCACTTT. The V call is TRBV7-2, the J call TRBJ1-6; possibly TRBD1 for D (6 bases). Trimming pared 6 bases from V and 5 bases from J, leaving 11 bases between. The germline V gene encodes CDR1 SGHTA and CDR2 FQGNSA. The CDR3 runs 14 residues. Together with reference TRBV7-2 and TRBJ1-6, the CDR3 gives the full variable domain: GAGVSQSPSNKVTEKGKDVELRCDPISGHTALYWYRQSLGQGLEFLIYFQGNSAPDKSGLPSDRFSAERTGGSVSTLTIQRTQQEDSAVYLCASRIGGNNSPLHFGNGTRLTVT.

This chain links TRBV3-1 (or the pseudogene TRBV3-2) with TRBJ2-2, with D possibly being TRBD2 (5 bases). The V gene's germline CDR1 is LGHDT and CDR2 YNNKEL (reference sequence). This CDR3 is built from 19 residues. V lost 1 base to trimming and J lost 0 bases, with 18 bases between them. The CDR3 DNA follows: TGTGCCAGCAGCCAAGGACCCCCACTCGGAGCGGCGAACACCGGGGAGCTGTTTTTT. Translation: CASSQGPPLGAANTGELFF.